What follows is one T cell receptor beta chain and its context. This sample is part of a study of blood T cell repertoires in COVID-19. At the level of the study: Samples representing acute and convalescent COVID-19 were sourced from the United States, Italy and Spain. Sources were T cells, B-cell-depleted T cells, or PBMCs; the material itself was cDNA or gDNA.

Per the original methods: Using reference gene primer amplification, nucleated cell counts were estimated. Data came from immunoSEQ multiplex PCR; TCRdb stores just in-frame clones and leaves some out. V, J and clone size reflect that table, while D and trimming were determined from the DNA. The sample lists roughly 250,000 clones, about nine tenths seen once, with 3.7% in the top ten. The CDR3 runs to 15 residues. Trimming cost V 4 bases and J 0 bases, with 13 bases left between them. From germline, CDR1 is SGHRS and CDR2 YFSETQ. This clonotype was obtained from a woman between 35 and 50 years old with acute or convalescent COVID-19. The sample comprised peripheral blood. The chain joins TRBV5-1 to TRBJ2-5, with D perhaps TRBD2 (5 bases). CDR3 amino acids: CASSPQGGDQETQYF. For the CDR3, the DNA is TGCGCCAGCAGCCCTCAAGGAGGAGACCAAGAGACCCAGTACTTC. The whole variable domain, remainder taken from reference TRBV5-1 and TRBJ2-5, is KAGVTQTPRYLIKTRGQQVTLSCSPISGHRSVSWYQQTPGQGLQFLFEYFSETQRNKGNFPGRFSGRQFSNSRSEMNVSTLELGDSALYLCASSPQGGDQETQYFGPGTRLLVL.